The 16 T cell receptor beta chains presented below share a single source sample, sequenced in a study of CD8 T cells in ankylosing spondylitis. Their target antigens are unknown. The study, taken as a whole, reports: Within ankylosing spondylitis blood, a TCR beta motif made up of roughly eight highly homologous variants appeared to be characteristic.

TCRdb passed the 5' RACE reads through MiXCR, listing each CDR3 protein once. The table has approximately 400,000 distinct CDR3 sequences, over 15% seen once; the top ten hold around 0.92%. Sequenced: blood, either unsorted or a sorted T cell fraction (not recorded which). These receptors were obtained from a male donor with ankylosing spondylitis.

This clonotype was seen a few times. The V gene is TRBV6-1, the J gene TRBJ1-1; 7 bases align to TRBD1. The trim removed 6 bases at V and 0 bases at J, leaving 1 base unmatched. Per the germline V gene, CDR1 is MNHNS and CDR2 is SASEGT. The CDR3 length is 13 residues. The DNA for the CDR3 is TGTGCCAGCAGCGGACAGGTGAACACTGAAGCTTTCTTT. The encoded protein is CASSGQVNTEAFF.

This chain connects TRBV25-1 to TRBJ2-3; D possibly matches TRBD1 or TRBD2 (5 bases each). The germline V gene has CDR1 MGHDK and CDR2 SYGVNS. CDR3 length: 16 residues. Trimming took 7 bases from V and 0 from J, leaving 17 bases between them. The CDR3 spells CASIRGAGPSTDTQYF. The CDR3, as DNA: TGTGCCAGCATTCGTGGGGCGGGCCCTAGCACAGATACGCAGTATTTT.

This clonotype was counted between two and nine times. This chain links TRBV14 with TRBJ2-5; D is perhaps TRBD1 (7 bases). CDR3 length equals 16 residues. V shed 3 bases and J shed 1 base, with 15 bases lying between them. Germline-derived CDR1 and CDR2 are SGHDN and FVKESK. In nucleotides, the CDR3 is TGTGCCAGCAGCCATCGGGCGGGACAGATCCAAGAGACCCAGTACTTC. Translating gives CASSHRAGQIQETQYF.

This clonotype has a single count. The V gene is TRBV7-2, the J gene TRBJ1-2, with D uncertain. Germline V lookup: CDR1 SGHTA, CDR2 FQGNSA. V lost 1 base and J lost 8, with 17 bases in between. The CDR3 covers 15 residues. For the CDR3, the DNA is TGTGCCAGCAGCTTAGGAGGAATGGAGGGTTTAGGCTACACCTTC. This translates into CASSLGGMEGLGYTF.

This clonotype was detected a few times. The gene calls are TRBV20-1 and TRBJ1-4; D unclear. V was cut by 5 bases and J by 3 bases, with 10 bases left in between. The CDR3 runs to 13 residues. Germline V gene data show CDR1 as DFQATT and CDR2 as SNEGSKA (reference sequence). The CDR3 spells CSAARVANEKLFF. The CDR3 DNA is TGCAGTGCTGCAAGGGTAGCTAATGAAAAACTGTTTTTT.

This clonotype has a count of ten or more. This chain uses TRBV7-3 with TRBJ1-6; D is unresolved. Looked up from germline, CDR1 is SGHTA and CDR2 is FQGTGA. The CDR3 runs to 13 residues. V was cut by 4 bases and J by 8 bases, with 9 bases left in between. The CDR3 bases are TGTGCCAGCAGCTATAACAGTCATTCACCCCTCCACTTT. Translated: CASSYNSHSPLHF.

This clonotype was counted a few times. The genes are TRBV7-8 and TRBJ1-2, with a possible D match to TRBD1 (6 bases). The germline V and J ends were trimmed by 1 base and 4 bases, with 22 bases remaining between them. Germline V gives CDR1 SGHVS, CDR2 FQNEAQ. The CDR3 length is 18 residues. CDR3 DNA sequence: TGTGCCAGCAGCTTAGAAGGAGGTTGGCAGGACAGCCGCTATGGCTACACCTTC. Encoded protein: CASSLEGGWQDSRYGYTF.

The gene calls are TRBV29-1 and TRBJ1-2, with a weak D call TRBD1 (6 bases). The germline V and J ends were trimmed by 6 bases and 4 bases, with 12 bases remaining between them. CDR3 length: 12 amino acids. Germline loops: CDR1 SQVTM, CDR2 ANQGSEA. The CDR3 protein is CSVRDNGYGYTF. In DNA, the CDR3 is TGCAGCGTCCGGGACAACGGCTATGGCTACACCTTC.

The chain joins TRBV20-1 to TRBJ2-1; a possible D gene is TRBD2 (6 bases). The CDR3 runs to 13 residues. Trimming cost V 6 bases and J 2 bases, with 11 bases left between them. Per the germline V gene, CDR1 is DFQATT and CDR2 is SNEGSKA (reference sequence). This chain's CDR3 is CSARDSTYNEQFF. The CDR3, as DNA: TGCAGTGCCCGGGACTCAACCTACAATGAGCAGTTCTTC.

This clonotype was seen only a few times. J is TRBJ2-1 and V is TRBV27; D not resolved. In germline, CDR1 is MNHEY, CDR2 SMNVEV (reference sequence). The CDR3 is 13 amino acids. V was pared by 6 bases and J by 0 bases, with 6 bases between. CDR3 sequence reads: CASRGSSYNEQFF. The CDR3 DNA follows: TGTGCCAGCAGGGGCAGCTCCTACAATGAGCAGTTCTTC.

The rearrangement links TRBV5-1 to TRBJ1-2; D might be TRBD1 (6 bases). CDR1 and CDR2 from the germline V gene are SGHRS and YFSETQ. The V gene lost 7 bases and the J gene lost 0 bases, with 16 bases spanning the gap. The CDR3 loop spans 15 amino acids. Written as DNA, the CDR3 is TGCGCCAGCTACATGGGGGGCCCGTCTAACTATGGCTACACCTTC. Protein: CASYMGGPSNYGYTF. The variable domain in full, with the rest retrieved from reference TRBV5-1 and TRBJ1-2, is KAGVTQTPRYLIKTRGQQVTLSCSPISGHRSVSWYQQTPGQGLQFLFEYFSETQRNKGNFPGRFSGRQFSNSRSEMNVSTLELGDSALYLCASYMGGPSNYGYTFGSGTRLTVV.

This clonotype was counted ten times or more. The CDR3 sequence is CASRVGGSTDTQYF. CDR3 DNA: TGTGCCAGCAGAGTTGGGGGGAGCACAGATACGCAGTATTTT. The chain couples TRBV12-3 or TRBV12-4 to TRBJ2-3; maybe TRBD2 (6 bases). Trimming took 6 bases from V and 0 from J, leaving 10 bases between them. The CDR3 loop spans 14 amino acids.

The rearrangement links TRBV30 to TRBJ2-2, with D tentatively TRBD2 (5 bases). V was pared by 4 bases and J by 6 bases, with 18 bases between. The germline V gene has CDR1 GTSNPN and CDR2 SVGIG (reference sequence). CDR3 length: 15 amino acids. In DNA form, the CDR3 reads TGTGCCTGGAACAGAGGGAAAGGCGGGTCCGGGGAGCTGTTTTTT. It yields the protein CAWNRGKGGSGELFF.

The rearrangement uses TRBV29-1 and TRBJ2-7, with D possibly TRBD2 on 5 matching bases. CDR3 length: 13 amino acids. V lost 5 bases to trimming and J lost 3 bases, with 14 bases between them. Looked up from germline, CDR1 is SQVTM and CDR2 is ANQGSEA. This CDR3 reads CSVRSSRGYEQYF. As DNA, the CDR3 is TGCAGCGTTCGGTCCTCCCGGGGCTACGAGCAGTACTTC.

This clonotype was recorded a few times. The CDR3 spells CASSSGEDRGIYEQYF. CDR3 DNA sequence: TGTGCCAGCAGCTCTGGGGAAGACAGGGGAATCTACGAGCAGTACTTC. The chain joins TRBV6-1 to TRBJ2-7; 8 bases are a match to TRBD1. With 6 bases clipped from V and 3 bases from J, the junction kept 13 bases outside the gene matches. Germline V gene lookup returns CDR1 MNHNS and CDR2 SASEGT. CDR3 length equals 16 residues.

The rearrangement links TRBV5-1 to TRBJ2-3; D unclear. CDR3 length: 14 residues. Per the germline V gene, CDR1 is SGHRS and CDR2 is YFSETQ. The ends were cut back, 2 bases at V and 4 bases at J, with 11 bases in the middle. The CDR3 protein is CASSFNGPPDTQYF. The CDR3 DNA reads TGCGCCAGCAGCTTCAACGGGCCCCCAGATACGCAGTATTTT.